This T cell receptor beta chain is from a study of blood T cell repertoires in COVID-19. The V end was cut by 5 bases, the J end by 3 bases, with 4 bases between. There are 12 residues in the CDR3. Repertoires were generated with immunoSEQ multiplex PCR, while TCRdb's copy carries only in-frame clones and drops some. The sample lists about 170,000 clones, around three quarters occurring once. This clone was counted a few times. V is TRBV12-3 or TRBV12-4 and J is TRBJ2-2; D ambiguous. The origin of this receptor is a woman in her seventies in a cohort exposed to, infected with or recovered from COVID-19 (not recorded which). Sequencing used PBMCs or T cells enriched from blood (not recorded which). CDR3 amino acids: CASSPHTGELFF. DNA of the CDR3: TGTGCCAGCAGTCCTCACACCGGGGAGCTGTTTTTT.